The 32 T cell receptor beta chains below come from one sample, sequenced in a study of blood T cell repertoires in COVID-19. Clones were sequenced by immunoSEQ multiplex PCR, and TCRdb holds only the in-frame ones, with some missing. The sample lists more than 150,000 clones, 70% to 80% seen once, with roughly 13% in the top ten. Sequences were obtained from peripheral blood. These receptors were taken from a middle-aged man who had recovered from COVID-19.

V is TRBV11-2 and J is TRBJ2-1, with D perhaps matching TRBD2 (6 bases). The ends were cut back, 5 bases at V and 0 bases at J, with 14 bases in the middle. Germline V gene lookup returns CDR1 SGHAT and CDR2 FQNNGV. The CDR3 contains 16 residues. CDR3 DNA sequence: TGTGCCAGCAGCCGCCAGCGGGCTAGCTCCTACAATGAGCAGTTCTTC. This encodes CASSRQRASSYNEQFF.

This chain joins TRBV28 and TRBJ1-4, with unresolved D. V dropped 3 bases and J dropped 8 bases, with 16 bases sitting between them. The CDR3 covers 15 residues. Germline-derived CDR1 and CDR2 are MDHEN and SYDVKM. CDR3 bases: TGTGCCAGCAGTTTTCTTACCTCCCGAGGGGAAAAACTGTTTTTT. Protein sequence: CASSFLTSRGEKLFF.

The chain employs TRBV27 and TRBJ2-7; 11 bases align to TRBD1. Looked up from germline, CDR1 is MNHEY and CDR2 is SMNVEV (reference sequence). After removal of 4 bases from V and 5 bases from J, the junction contained 7 bases not matched to a gene. The CDR3 totals 15 residues. In DNA, the CDR3 is TGTGCCAGCAGTTCACTGGGACAGGGGGGCCACGAGCAGTACTTC. Amino acid sequence: CASSSLGQGGHEQYF.

The genes are TRBV30 and TRBJ1-1; 8 bases are a match to TRBD1. Per germline, CDR1 GTSNPN and CDR2 SVGIG (reference sequence). CDR3 length: 12 residues. The ends lost 7 bases at V and 1 base at J; junction bases unmatched: 2. The CDR3 DNA reads TGTGCCTTCGGACAGGGGAACACTGAAGCTTTCTTT. This gives the protein CAFGQGNTEAFF.

V gene TRBV23-1 combines with J gene TRBJ2-2; D might be TRBD1 (5 bases). TRBV23-1 is identified as an open reading frame with a role that is uncertain. CDR3 length: 18 residues. V lost 2 bases to trimming and J lost 1 base, with 17 bases between them. The CDR3 DNA reads TGCGCCAGCAGTCAAATTACCCCGGACACAAGGAACACCGGGGAGCTGTTTTTT. It specifies CASSQITPDTRNTGELFF.

This clone showed up just once. This rearrangement joins TRBV18 to TRBJ2-3; the D is unclear. Looked up from germline, CDR1 is KGHSH and CDR2 is LQKENI. V shed 9 bases and J shed 4 bases, with 8 bases lying between them. This CDR3 region has 11 residues. The CDR3 region is CASSVADTQYF. In DNA form, the CDR3 reads TGTGCCAGTTCGGTTGCAGATACGCAGTATTTT.

The chain links TRBV5-1 to TRBJ1-1; a possible D gene is TRBD1 (5 bases). With 2 bases removed from V and 1 base from J, the gap between germline ends came to 9 bases. The germline CDR1 and CDR2 sequences are SGHRS and YFSETQ. The CDR3 has 14 amino acids. The CDR3 region has the DNA TGCGCCAGCAGCTTACAGGCTTCGAACACTGAAGCTTTCTTT. It translates to CASSLQASNTEAFF.

This chain uses TRBV30 with TRBJ2-2; D might be TRBD2 (7 bases). Germline CDR1 is GTSNPN and CDR2 is SVGIG (reference sequence). V lost 8 bases and J lost 4, with 14 bases in between. The CDR3 runs 13 residues. CDR3 residues: CAREDRLTGELFF. In DNA form, the CDR3 reads TGTGCCCGGGAGGACAGACTCACCGGGGAGCTGTTTTTT. Complete variable domain (other parts from reference TRBV30 and TRBJ2-2): SQTIHQWPATLVQPVGSPLSLECTVEGTSNPNLYWYRQAAGRGLQLLFYSVGIGQISSEVPQNLSASRPQDRQFILSSKKLLLSDSGFYLCAREDRLTGELFFGEGSRLTVL.

In this sample, this clone turned up once. This chain uses TRBV5-4 with TRBJ2-3, with D possibly being TRBD2 (5 bases). V dropped 4 bases and J dropped 0 bases, with 15 bases sitting between them. Germline lookup yields CDR1 SGHNT and CDR2 YYREEE (reference sequence). This CDR3 is built from 16 residues. Here the CDR3 DNA reads TGTGCCAGCAGCCCCTCTAGCAGTACTAGCACAGATACGCAGTATTTT. Its protein product is CASSPSSSTSTDTQYF.

The V and J genes are TRBV5-1 and TRBJ2-1, with 8 bases fitting TRBD2. V trimming: 6 bases; J trimming: 1 base; junction bases outside the gene matches: 3. This CDR3 contains 14 residues. CDR1 SGHRS and CDR2 YFSETQ come from the germline V gene. CDR3 sequence reads: CASKRELSYNEQFF. CDR3 in DNA: TGCGCCAGCAAGCGGGAGCTGTCCTACAATGAGCAGTTCTTC.

The J gene is TRBJ2-7, the V gene TRBV7-3; the D gene is possibly TRBD2 (6 bases). CDR3 length equals 15 residues. CDR1 is SGHTA, CDR2 FQGTGA, per germline. Trimming took off 1 base at V and 4 bases at J, with 14 bases between the two ends. CDR3 nucleotides: TGTGCCAGCAGCTTAAATCGGGGAGGCCAATACGAGCAGTACTTC. It codes for CASSLNRGGQYEQYF.

This rearrangement joins TRBV30 to TRBJ1-4; 11 bases are a match to TRBD1. Trimming cost V 0 bases and J 10 bases; bases outside gene matches: 7. Looked up from germline, CDR1 is GTSNPN and CDR2 is SVGIG (reference sequence). The CDR3 length is 15 residues. In DNA form, the CDR3 reads TGTGCCTGGAGTGTAACAGGACAGGGGGCCGGAAAACTGTTTTTT. It codes for CAWSVTGQGAGKLFF.

This chain joins TRBV24-1 and TRBJ1-4; 8 positions agree with TRBD1. From germline, CDR1 is KGHDR and CDR2 SFDVKD. This CDR3 has 15 residues. V lost 3 bases, J lost 2 bases, and 1 base stayed unmatched. The CDR3 coding sequence is TGTGCCACCAGTGATAGACAGGGGACTAATGAAAAACTGTTTTTT. This codes for CATSDRQGTNEKLFF.

The chain has TRBV5-1 and TRBJ2-5, with 9 bases lining up with TRBD1. The CDR3 runs 17 residues. V lost 0 bases, J lost 7 bases, and 13 bases stayed unmatched. CDR1 is SGHRS, CDR2 YFSETQ, per germline. The CDR3, as DNA: TGCGCCAGCAGCTTGGGCGGATTCGGACAGGGGAGGGGGACCCAGTACTTC. Its translation: CASSLGGFGQGRGTQYF. The full variable domain, its missing parts supplied by reference TRBV5-1 and TRBJ2-5, is KAGVTQTPRYLIKTRGQQVTLSCSPISGHRSVSWYQQTPGQGLQFLFEYFSETQRNKGNFPGRFSGRQFSNSRSEMNVSTLELGDSALYLCASSLGGFGQGRGTQYFGPGTRLLVL.

This clone was seen repeatedly, ten times or more. The V and J genes are TRBV6-5 and TRBJ1-4; a weak D match, TRBD1 (5 bases). CDR3 length: 15 amino acids. Germline V gene lookup returns CDR1 MNHEY and CDR2 SVGAGI. Trimming removed 5 bases at V and 0 bases at J, with 10 bases between. The CDR3 DNA reads TGTGCCAGCAGTCCAGGACAAGCAACTAATGAAAAACTGTTTTTT. It is translated as CASSPGQATNEKLFF.

This chain joins TRBV29-1 and TRBJ1-2; D is unclear. The CDR3 covers 11 residues. Trimming pared 0 bases from V and 6 bases from J, leaving 5 bases between. From germline, CDR1 is SQVTM and CDR2 ANQGSEA. The CDR3: CSVEDSHGYTF. CDR3 in DNA: TGCAGCGTTGAAGACTCTCATGGCTACACCTTC.

The rearrangement links TRBV29-1 to TRBJ2-1, with a possible D match to TRBD2 (6 bases). Between the trimmed V and J ends, which lost 7 bases and 9 bases, there was a span of 19 bases. The CDR3 contains 13 residues. Germline V CDR1 and CDR2: SQVTM, ANQGSEA. CDR3 DNA sequence: TGCAGCGCCACCGGGACTCCGGGCAGTGAGCAGTTCTTC. Translated: CSATGTPGSEQFF.

The chain uses TRBV9 and TRBJ1-5; D is uncertain. The CDR3 runs 14 residues. The V gene's germline CDR1 is SGDLS and CDR2 YYNGEE. The germline V and J ends were trimmed by 4 bases and 2 bases, with 10 bases remaining between them. CDR3 loop: CASSTHTGNQPQHF. In nucleotides, the CDR3 is TGTGCCAGCAGCACCCACACCGGCAATCAGCCCCAGCATTTT.

The chain couples TRBV10-3 to TRBJ2-3; D is unresolved. CDR1 is ENHRY, CDR2 SYGVKD, per germline. This CDR3 comprises 15 residues. Trimming took off 5 bases at V and 0 bases at J, with 12 bases between the two ends. The CDR3 bases are TGTGCCATCAGTCCCGGCGGAACTAGCACAGATACGCAGTATTTT. Protein product: CAISPGGTSTDTQYF.

This sequence joins TRBV18 and TRBJ2-2; 9 bases are shared with TRBD1. Germline V gene data show CDR1 as KGHSH and CDR2 as LQKENI. Losses at the gene ends were 3 bases for V and 5 bases for J; bases not matched to a gene: 7. This CDR3 is built from 16 residues. The CDR3 loop is CASSPTGTGLTGELFF. CDR3 nucleotide sequence: TGTGCCAGCTCACCTACCGGGACAGGGTTAACCGGGGAGCTGTTTTTT.

The CDR3 region is CASSVAPQGTTYEQYF. In DNA form, the CDR3 reads TGTGCCAGCAGCGTAGCTCCCCAGGGGACGACCTACGAGCAGTACTTC. J is TRBJ2-7 and V is TRBV9; TRBD1 might be the D (6 bases). Germline V CDR1 and CDR2: SGDLS, YYNGEE. The CDR3 consists of 16 residues. V was clipped by 0 bases and J by 2 bases, with 15 bases between them.

This chain joins TRBV7-2 and TRBJ2-7, with TRBD2 identical over 13 bases. This CDR3 is 14 amino acids long. CDR1 and CDR2 from the germline V gene are SGHTA and FQGNSA. With 1 base clipped from V and 6 bases from J, the junction kept 0 bases outside the gene matches. CDR3: CASSLGLAGGEQYF. In DNA form, the CDR3 reads TGTGCCAGCAGCTTAGGACTAGCGGGGGGCGAGCAGTACTTC.

The chain combines TRBV7-8 with TRBJ2-7, with 8 bases fitting TRBD1. The germline CDR1 and CDR2 sequences are SGHVS and FQNEAQ. J lost 4 bases, V lost 5 bases, and 7 bases had no gene match. The CDR3 consists of 14 residues. The CDR3 is CASSRTGTGYEQYF. The CDR3 region has the DNA TGTGCCAGCAGCCGGACCGGGACAGGTTACGAGCAGTACTTC. Looking up the rest from reference TRBV7-8 and TRBJ2-7 gives the full variable domain: GAGVSQSPRYKVAKRGQDVALRCDPISGHVSLFWYQQALGQGPEFLTYFQNEAQLDKSGLPSDRFFAERPEGSVSTLKIQRTQQEDSAVYLCASSRTGTGYEQYFGPGTRLTVT.

This clone has just a few counts. The chain uses TRBV20-1 and TRBJ1-1, with D perhaps TRBD1 (6 bases). The V end lost 7 bases, the J end lost 1 base, and 7 bases lay between the germline ends. The CDR3 runs to 11 residues. Germline assignment: CDR1 DFQATT and CDR2 SNEGSKA (reference sequence). The CDR3 nucleotides read TGCAGTGTACAGGGGAACACTGAAGCTTTCTTT. Translating it yields CSVQGNTEAFF.

This rearrangement joins TRBV3-1 (or the pseudogene TRBV3-2) to TRBJ1-2; D possibly corresponds to TRBD1 (5 bases). Germline V gene sequence: CDR1 LGHDT, CDR2 YNNKEL (reference sequence). Trimming pared 4 bases from V and 3 bases from J, leaving 12 bases between. The CDR3 totals 14 residues. The CDR3 loop reads CASSPTALDYGYTF. The CDR3 DNA is TGTGCCAGCAGCCCGACAGCGCTAGACTATGGCTACACCTTC.

This clone was seen once. The genes are TRBV5-6 and TRBJ1-4; D unresolved. CDR3 length: 14 residues. V was cut by 2 bases and J by 8 bases, with 13 bases left in between. Germline V gives CDR1 SGHDT, CDR2 YYEEEE. In nucleotides, the CDR3 is TGTGCCAGCAGCTTTGGGAGGTTCGGGGAAAAACTGTTTTTT. Translating gives CASSFGRFGEKLFF.

The chain combines TRBV18 with TRBJ2-5; TRBD1 matches 11 bases. Germline lookup yields CDR1 KGHSH and CDR2 LQKENI. The CDR3 sequence is 13 residues long. Written as DNA, the CDR3 is TGTGCAACCCGGGGACAGGGGGAAGAGACCCAGTACTTC. This sequence encodes CATRGQGEETQYF.

The CDR3 region has the DNA TGTGCCAGCAGCTTGGGGGGTGGCAACCAAGAGACCCAGTACTTC. It codes for CASSLGGGNQETQYF. The V call is TRBV7-2, the J call TRBJ2-5, with a possible D match to TRBD2 (6 bases). The CDR3 is made up of 15 amino acids. V was pared by 3 bases and J by 0 bases, with 11 bases between. Germline assignment: CDR1 SGHTA and CDR2 FQGNSA.

This clone showed up just once. This CDR3 is also generated by other DNA sequences in the sample. CDR3 amino acids: CASSLGQGVTEAFF. DNA for the CDR3: TGCGCCAGCAGCTTGGGGCAGGGTGTCACTGAAGCTTTCTTT. This chain connects TRBV5-1 to TRBJ1-1; maybe TRBD1 (5 bases). This CDR3 has 14 amino acids. Trimming cost V 0 bases and J 4 bases, with 10 bases left between them. The germline gives CDR1 SGHRS, CDR2 YFSETQ.

This chain joins TRBV7-2 and TRBJ1-5; D may be TRBD1 (5 bases). Trimming cost V 5 bases and J 0 bases, with 11 bases left between them. The germline CDR1 and CDR2 sequences are SGHTA and FQGNSA. The CDR3 covers 15 residues. The CDR3 region has the DNA TGTGCCAGCAGCCGCGGGGGGGATAGCAATCAGCCCCAGCATTTT. Its translation is CASSRGGDSNQPQHF.

The V call is TRBV19, the J call TRBJ2-1; 8 bases align to TRBD2. The V gene's germline CDR1 is LNHDA and CDR2 SQIVND (reference sequence). Unmatched junction bases numbered 6, after V lost 5 bases and J lost 0 bases. The CDR3 is made up of 16 amino acids. The CDR3 loop is CASSVLSGSSYNEQFF. The CDR3 DNA reads TGTGCCAGTAGTGTCCTCAGCGGGAGCTCCTACAATGAGCAGTTCTTC.

This clone was seen only once. The chain employs TRBV5-1 and TRBJ1-3; no firm D call. Trimming shortened V by 0 bases and J by 0 bases, and 7 bases separated the two germline ends. Germline assignment: CDR1 SGHRS and CDR2 YFSETQ. This CDR3 spans 15 amino acids. The chain's CDR3 is CASSLVGSSGNTIYF. DNA of the CDR3: TGCGCCAGCAGCTTGGTCGGGTCCTCTGGAAACACCATATATTTT.